The rows below give T cell receptor beta chains drawn from one sample of a study of blood T cells in healthy people across ages. From the 5' RACE reads, TCRdb called clonotypes with MiXCR, one entry per CDR3 protein. This sample has about 1 million distinct CDR3 sequences, with over 35% found just once. Input material: blood. The receptors were sampled from a woman aged 60-75 years in good health. Both conserved end residues are part of each CDR3. The D gene is left open where the match is weak. Clone size is shown for a subset of rows, as once, few, many or a class of expanded clone.

abundance | d_gene | j_gene | v_gene | len | CDR3nt | CDR3aa
. | . | TRBJ1-2 | TRBV27 | 14 | TGTGCCAGCAGAGACCAGGGAGTTTTACGTGGCTACACCTTC | CASRDQGVLRGYTF
. | . | TRBJ1-2 | TRBV5-1 | 14 | TGCGCCAGCACCATCGACAGTTCTAACTATGGCTACACCTTC | CASTIDSSNYGYTF
few | . | TRBJ1-6 | TRBV12-3/TRBV12-4 | 15 | TGTGCCAGCAGTTTTTCTAGCTCCTATAATTCACCCCTCCACTTT | CASSFSSSYNSPLHF
. | . | TRBJ2-1 | TRBV2 | 14 | TGTGCCAGCAGTGTGGGTAGCTCCTACGATGAGCAGTTCTTC | CASSVGSSYDEQFF
. | TRBD1 | TRBJ2-7 | TRBV12-3/TRBV12-4 | 14 | TGTGCCAGCAGACCCGCGGACAGGGAAGGGGAGCAGTACTTC | CASRPADREGEQYF
few | . | TRBJ2-1 | TRBV20-1 | 13 | TGCAGTGCTAGAACTAGCGACAGGAATGAGCAGTTCTTC | CSARTSDRNEQFF
. | TRBD2 | TRBJ2-7 | TRBV20-1 | 12 | TGCAGTGCTAGACTAGCGGGAGTGGTGCAGTACTTC | CSARLAGVVQYF
. | . | TRBJ2-1 | TRBV20-1 | 13 | TGCAGTGGGCAGTGGGGGGCGGCCAATGAGCAGTTCTTC | CSGQWGAANEQFF
few | . | TRBJ2-5 | TRBV12-3/TRBV12-4 | 13 | TGTGCCAGCAGTTTTAAGGGGTATGAGACCCAGTACTTC | CASSFKGYETQYF
. | . | TRBJ1-6 | TRBV20-1 | 16 | TGCAGTGCCCCCCGGGGCGGGAGCTCCTATAATTCACCCCTCCACTTT | CSAPRGGSSYNSPLHF
. | . | TRBJ2-1 | TRBV29-1 | 14 | TGCAGCAAGGGGGTTAGCGGCTCCTACAATGAGCAGTTCTTC | CSKGVSGSYNEQFF
once | . | TRBJ2-1 | TRBV6-5 | 14 | TGTGCCGCCCGGGACATTCTTTCCTCCTACGAGCAGTTCTTC | CAARDILSSYEQFF
few | TRBD2 | TRBJ2-3 | TRBV2 | 16 | TGTGCCAGCAGTGAGACTAGCGGGAGGGCCTCAGATACGCAGTATTTT | CASSETSGRASDTQYF
. | . | TRBJ2-5 | TRBV12-3/TRBV12-4 | 13 | TGTGCCAGCAGGCAGGATTTACAAGAGACCCAGTACTTC | CASRQDLQETQYF
few | TRBD1 | TRBJ2-7 | TRBV7-3 | 14 | TGTGCCAGCAGCGCGGGACAGGGCTTACGCGAGCAGTACTTC | CASSAGQGLREQYF
. | . | TRBJ2-2 | TRBV5-1 | 17 | TGCGCCAGCAGCTTGGTGTTTGGGGGATCAAACACCGGGGAGCTGTTTTTT | CASSLVFGGSNTGELFF
. | TRBD2 | TRBJ2-3 | TRBV2 | 14 | TGTGCCAGCAGCGCGGGGGGGGGTGCAGATACGCAGTATTTT | CASSAGGGADTQYF
. | TRBD1 | TRBJ1-2 | TRBV3-1 | 13 | TGTGCCAGCAGCAGCAGGGGGCTCGGTGGCTACACCTTC | CASSSRGLGGYTF
few | . | TRBJ1-1 | TRBV29-1 | 16 | TGCAGCGTTGTTTCAGGGTTAGGTCTGATGAACACTGAAGCTTTCTTT | CSVVSGLGLMNTEAFF
. | TRBD2 | TRBJ2-7 | TRBV20-1 | 15 | TGCAATGCTACCCCCGGGCTAGCGGGACCCTACGAGCAGTACTTC | CNATPGLAGPYEQYF
. | . | TRBJ2-1 | TRBV2 | 11 | TGTGCCAGCAGTGAACGCAGGGAGCAGTTCTTC | CASSERREQFF
. | . | TRBJ2-5 | TRBV24-1 | 14 | TGTGCCACCAGCCATGGGGGCGGAGTAGAGACCCAGTACTTC | CATSHGGGVETQYF
. | . | TRBJ2-1 | TRBV11-2 | 15 | TGTGCCAGCAGCTCCACTAGAAGCTCCTACAATGAGCAGTTCTTC | CASSSTRSSYNEQFF
few | . | TRBJ2-3 | TRBV12-3/TRBV12-4 | 14 | TGTGCCAGCAGTTTGTGGCAGAGCACAGATACGCAGTATTTT | CASSLWQSTDTQYF
. | . | TRBJ2-6 | TRBV27 | 14 | TGTGCCAGCAGTCTAGATATTGGGGCCAACGTCCTGACTTTC | CASSLDIGANVLTF
. | . | TRBJ1-2 | TRBV14 | 14 | TGTGCCAGCAGCCCCCTCGGCAGCACCTATGGCTACACCTTC | CASSPLGSTYGYTF
. | . | TRBJ2-7 | TRBV7-6 | 15 | TGTGCCAGCAGCCTCGAAGGGGCGGTCCCCTACGAGCAGTACTTC | CASSLEGAVPYEQYF
. | TRBD2 | TRBJ2-1 | TRBV11-2 | 15 | TGTGCCAGCAGCTGGAGACTAGCGGGAGGAGGTGAGCAGTTCTTC | CASSWRLAGGGEQFF
few | TRBD2 | TRBJ2-3 | TRBV20-1 | 13 | TGCAGTGCTAGGCCGACTAGCCTCGATACGCAGTATTTT | CSARPTSLDTQYF
. | TRBD1 | TRBJ1-1 | TRBV12-3/TRBV12-4 | 16 | TGTGCCAGCAGTTTGACGACAGGGAGGGGGAACACTGAAGCTTTCTTT | CASSLTTGRGNTEAFF
. | TRBD1 | TRBJ2-5 | TRBV9 | 14 | TGTGCCAGCAGCGACGGACAGGGCACAGAGACCCAGTACTTC | CASSDGQGTETQYF
once | . | TRBJ2-7 | TRBV6-1 | 14 | TGTGCCAGCCCGGGGGGCAGGGATTACAATGAGCAGTACTTC | CASPGGRDYNEQYF
. | TRBD2 | TRBJ2-2 | TRBV7-8 | 16 | TGTGCCAGCAGGAGACTAGCGGGAGATGAGATCGGGGAGCTGTTTTTT | CASRRLAGDEIGELFF
few | . | TRBJ2-3 | TRBV6-2/TRBV6-3 | 12 | TGTGCCAGCAGTTACTATCGTGATACGCAGTATTTT | CASSYYRDTQYF
. | TRBD1 | TRBJ2-7 | TRBV28 | 16 | TGTGCCAGCAGAGCCTCCTGGGGACAGGGGGTGAACGAGCAGTACTTC | CASRASWGQGVNEQYF
few | . | TRBJ1-2 | TRBV15 | 17 | TGTGCCACCAGCAGAGATCGAGGCACGGCCCTATTGGGCGGCTACACCTTC | CATSRDRGTALLGGYTF
. | . | TRBJ1-2 | TRBV7-9 | 15 | TGTGCCAGCAGCTTATACTTGTCAGGGGAAGGTGGCTACACCTTC | CASSLYLSGEGGYTF
. | . | TRBJ1-2 | TRBV27 | 13 | TGTGCCAGCAGTCCCGGGGGTCGTCTTGGCTACACCTTC | CASSPGGRLGYTF
many | . | TRBJ1-2 | TRBV29-1 | 16 | TGCAGCGTCCTCGGAGGGCAGGGCAACCTAGGCTATGGCTACACCTTC | CSVLGGQGNLGYGYTF
few | . | TRBJ1-5 | TRBV5-1 | 14 | TGCGCCAGCAGCTTGGATCTGGGTCGGCAGCCCCAGCATTTT | CASSLDLGRQPQHF
few | . | TRBJ1-2 | TRBV27 | 15 | TGTGCCAGCAGTTTATGGGCAGGGGTTAACTATGGCTACACCTTC | CASSLWAGVNYGYTF